These 15 T cell receptor beta chains were sequenced from one sample in a study of post-analysis software for immune sequencing data. Study-wide findings and caveats: Patients had higher frequencies than controls of five TRBV segments, including TRBV5-6, TRBV5-1 and TRBV20-1.

Researchers reported that TCR beta cDNA libraries carried unique molecular identifiers. One entry per CDR3 protein, called by TCRdb with MiXCR from the PCR reads. The profile shows around 500,000 distinct CDR3 sequences, around a third of them singletons. The antigens of these receptors remain unknown. The sample was blood. All receptors come from a girl between 2 and 17 years old with multiple sclerosis.

DNA for the CDR3: TGTGCCAGCAGCCCCAGGACCTACACTGAAGCTTTCTTT. It encodes CASSPRTYTEAFF. The chain has TRBV27 and TRBJ1-1, with unresolved D. This CDR3 has 13 residues. V was pared by 6 bases and J by 3 bases, with 11 bases between. The germline V gene encodes CDR1 MNHEY and CDR2 SMNVEV (reference sequence).

This clonotype occurred a few times. V is TRBV7-6 and J is TRBJ2-7; TRBD1 or TRBD2 may be the D gene (5 bases each). The CDR3 is 14 residues long. Germline values: CDR1 SGHVS, CDR2 FNYEAQ. Trimming cost V 1 base and J 4 bases, with 11 bases left between them. The CDR3 loop is CASSLVGPEYEQYF. Written as DNA, the CDR3 is TGTGCCAGCAGCTTAGTGGGACCAGAATACGAGCAGTACTTC.

The V gene is TRBV20-1, the J gene TRBJ1-4; TRBD1 might be the D (6 bases). The germline V and J ends were trimmed by 6 bases and 7 bases, with 9 bases remaining between them. The CDR3 is 11 residues long. Germline V lookup: CDR1 DFQATT, CDR2 SNEGSKA (reference sequence). CDR3 amino acids: CSATGFEKLFF. The CDR3 coding sequence is TGCAGTGCCACAGGGTTTGAAAAACTGTTTTTT.

The CDR3 protein is CASSYSPPQGPTQYF. As DNA, the CDR3 is TGTGCCAGCAGTTACTCCCCACCACAGGGCCCGACCCAGTACTTC. The chain is built from TRBV6-6 and TRBJ2-7; D is perhaps TRBD1 (6 bases). The J call could be wrong; TRBJ2-5 is a better fit for the DNA end. This CDR3 region has 15 residues. CDR1 MNHNY and CDR2 SVGAGI come from the germline V gene (reference sequence).

The genes are TRBV11-2 and TRBJ2-3; 8 positions match TRBD2. Germline trimming cut 2 bases from V and 4 bases from J; bases unmatched to any gene: 8. The CDR3 sequence is 16 residues long. Germline loops: CDR1 SGHAT, CDR2 FQNNGV. This CDR3 reads CASSLTGGAYPDTQYF. CDR3 DNA sequence: TGTGCCAGCAGCTTAACCGGGGGGGCCTATCCAGATACGCAGTATTTT.

The gene calls are TRBV27 and TRBJ2-1, with 7 bases fitting TRBD2. The germline gives CDR1 MNHEY, CDR2 SMNVEV (reference sequence). The CDR3 has 14 residues. Trimming took 8 bases from V and 3 from J; bases not matched to a gene: 7. The CDR3 DNA is TGTGCCAGCCCAAGCGGGGTGGGCTACAATGAGCAGTTCTTC. This translates into CASPSGVGYNEQFF.

V usage is TRBV5-5 and J usage is TRBJ2-1; 10 nucleotides line up with TRBD1. V gave up 3 bases and J gave up 3 bases; unmatched junction bases: 9. Germline CDR1 and CDR2: SGHKS and YYEKEE (reference sequence). This CDR3 has 17 amino acids. The DNA for the CDR3 is TGTGCCAGCAGCTCGGAGGGACAGGGGCTTCTCTACAATGAGCAGTTCTTC. Translating gives CASSSEGQGLLYNEQFF.

A few counts support this clonotype. This sequence joins TRBV7-3 and TRBJ2-5; D is possibly TRBD2 (6 bases). Germline CDR1 and CDR2: SGHTA and FQGTGA. This CDR3 has 16 amino acids. Trimming stripped 5 bases from V and 5 bases from J, with 21 bases between. CDR3 region: CASSRLLGEVRETQYF. The CDR3 DNA is TGTGCCAGCAGCCGTCTTCTGGGGGAGGTGCGGGAGACCCAGTACTTC. The full variable domain, its missing parts supplied by reference TRBV7-3 and TRBJ2-5, is GAGVSQTPSNKVTEKGKYVELRCDPISGHTALYWYRQSLGQGPEFLIYFQGTGAADDSGLPNDRFFAVRPEGSVSTLKIQRTERGDSAVYLCASSRLLGEVRETQYFGPGTRLLVL.

This clonotype appeared a single time. The V gene is TRBV20-1, the J gene TRBJ2-3; possibly TRBD2 for D (7 bases). CDR1 and CDR2 (germline): DFQATT, SNEGSKA (reference sequence). CDR3 length: 14 amino acids. CDR3 DNA: TGCGCCTCTCTAGTGGCGGGGGCTTCAGATACGCAGTATTTT. Its translation: CASLVAGASDTQYF.

The chain has TRBV20-1 and TRBJ2-4, with 13 bases identical to TRBD2. The CDR3 runs 15 residues. J gave up 1 base and V 6 bases, and 3 bases lay outside the gene matches. Per the germline V gene, CDR1 is DFQATT and CDR2 is SNEGSKA (reference sequence). CDR3: CSATTSGGAKNIQYF. The CDR3 region has the DNA TGCAGTGCAACGACTAGCGGGGGGGCCAAAAACATTCAGTACTTC.

This clonotype was recorded a few times. The CDR3 coding sequence is TGCGCCAGCAGCTCGGGAACTAGCGGAGACTACGAGCAGTACTTC. This gives the protein CASSSGTSGDYEQYF. The rearrangement links TRBV5-1 to TRBJ2-5; the match to TRBD2 covers 8 bases. Judging by the DNA end, TRBJ2-7 fits better; the J call may be wrong. The V gene's germline CDR1 is SGHRS and CDR2 YFSETQ. The CDR3 consists of 15 residues.

V is TRBV6-5 and J is TRBJ1-1; D unresolved. This CDR3 has 14 residues. Germline CDR1 reads MNHEY; CDR2 reads SVGAGI. Trimming removed 5 bases from V and 5 bases from J, with 15 bases in between. This CDR3 is CASSQVSRLTEAFF. CDR3 DNA sequence: TGTGCCAGCAGTCAGGTCAGTAGGCTGACTGAAGCTTTCTTT.

The table lists this clonotype with a few counts. The rearrangement uses TRBV20-1 and TRBJ2-3, with D possibly called TRBD1 or TRBD2 (5 bases each). Trimming cost V 0 bases and J 1 base, with 17 bases left between them. The CDR3 sequence is 17 residues long. Germline V gene lookup returns CDR1 DFQATT and CDR2 SNEGSKA (reference sequence). The CDR3 sequence is CSARDLQTGRRTDTQYF. CDR3 DNA sequence: TGCAGTGCTAGAGACTTACAAACGGGACGCCGCACAGATACGCAGTATTTT.

The V and J genes are TRBV15 and TRBJ2-3, with D possibly TRBD1 on 5 matching bases. There are 18 residues in the CDR3. The V gene's germline CDR1 is LNHNV and CDR2 YYDKDF (reference sequence). Deletions cut 1 base from V and 0 bases from J, with 17 bases between. The CDR3 reads CATSRVSGAAASTDTQYF. For the CDR3, the DNA is TGTGCCACCAGCAGAGTCAGTGGGGCGGCGGCTAGCACAGATACGCAGTATTTT.

The J gene is TRBJ1-6, the V gene TRBV15; D not resolved. This CDR3 spans 15 amino acids. The V end lost 0 bases, the J end lost 9 bases, and 12 bases lay between the germline ends. The germline V gene encodes CDR1 LNHNV and CDR2 YYDKDF (reference sequence). CDR3 sequence: CATSRDGQAVSPLHF. Here the CDR3 DNA reads TGTGCCACCAGCAGAGATGGTCAGGCGGTTTCACCCCTCCACTTT.